These 24 T cell receptor beta chains share one sample of origin, sequenced in a study of blood T cell repertoires in COVID-19. TCRdb's copy holds only in-frame clones and misses some; the assay was immunoSEQ multiplex PCR. The repertoire holds about 58,000 clones, with more than 65% as singletons. The sample was peripheral blood. These receptors all come from a man at least 80 years old with COVID-19, enrolled during active disease.

The chain combines TRBV7-2 with TRBJ1-1; D may be TRBD1 (6 bases). The length of the CDR3 is 14 residues. The germline V gene has CDR1 SGHTA and CDR2 FQGNSA. Trimming removed 5 bases at V and 4 bases at J, with 14 bases between. Here the CDR3 DNA reads TGTGCCAGCAGCCTACAGGGATCCGGCACTGAAGCTTTCTTT. Translation gives CASSLQGSGTEAFF.

CDR3: CATSRDRNTIYF. The CDR3 DNA sequence: TGTGCCACCAGCAGAGACAGAAACACCATATATTTT. The chain uses TRBV15 and TRBJ1-3; unclear D gene. V lost 0 bases, J lost 5 bases, and 2 bases lay in between. The CDR3 spans 12 residues. CDR1 LNHNV and CDR2 YYDKDF come from the germline V gene (reference sequence).

The chain joins TRBV9 to TRBJ1-6; TRBD1 might be the D (6 bases). CDR3 length equals 17 residues. From germline, CDR1 is SGDLS and CDR2 YYNGEE. The ends were cut back, 3 bases at V and 7 bases at J, with 20 bases in the middle. CDR3 region: CASSGGLGGLLNSPLHF. CDR3 nucleotide sequence: TGTGCCAGCAGCGGGGGCCTAGGGGGTCTTCTAAATTCACCCCTCCACTTT.

The chain combines TRBV3-1 (or the pseudogene TRBV3-2) with TRBJ2-3, with TRBD2 matching 7 bases. Germline loops: CDR1 LGHDT, CDR2 YNNKEL (reference sequence). The V segment lost 0 bases and the J segment 2 bases; nucleotides outside the gene matches: 5. This CDR3 region has 16 residues. The CDR3: CASSQDVSGDTDTQYF. In DNA, the CDR3 is TGTGCCAGCAGCCAAGATGTGAGCGGGGACACAGATACGCAGTATTTT.

The chain links TRBV7-6 to TRBJ1-1, with TRBD1 identical over 9 bases. This CDR3 contains 14 residues. The trim removed 1 base at V and 7 bases at J, leaving 4 bases unmatched. The V gene's germline CDR1 is SGHVS and CDR2 FNYEAQ. In nucleotides, the CDR3 is TGTGCCAGCAGCTTAGGACAGGGGGTGCTTGAAGCTTTCTTT. Protein product: CASSLGQGVLEAFF. Using reference TRBV7-6 and TRBJ1-1 for the parts outside the CDR3, the full variable domain is GAGVSQSPRYKVTKRGQDVALRCDPISGHVSLYWYRQALGQGPEFLTYFNYEAQQDKSGLPNDRFSAERPEGSISTLTIQRTEQRDSAMYRCASSLGQGVLEAFFGQGTRLTVV.

The chain employs TRBV29-1 and TRBJ1-2; 8 bases fit TRBD1. The V segment lost 4 bases and the J segment 0 bases; nucleotides outside the gene matches: 4. Germline V gene data show CDR1 as SQVTM and CDR2 as ANQGSEA. This CDR3 has 14 residues. CDR3 in amino acids: CSVVQDRANYGYTF. The CDR3 region has the DNA TGCAGCGTTGTTCAGGACAGGGCTAACTATGGCTACACCTTC.

This clone is a singleton in its sample. V gene TRBV14 combines with J gene TRBJ1-4; TRBD1 matches at 7 bases. Per germline, CDR1 SGHDN and CDR2 FVKESK. The V segment lost 0 bases and the J segment 2 bases; nucleotides outside the gene matches: 6. This CDR3 has 17 residues. CDR3 sequence reads: CASSQDLPGGTNEKLFF. The CDR3 nucleotides are TGTGCCAGCAGCCAAGATTTGCCAGGGGGGACTAATGAAAAACTGTTTTTT.

V usage is TRBV6-2 or TRBV6-3 and J usage is TRBJ1-2; no clear D gene. Germline V CDR1 and CDR2: MNHEY, SVGEGT. The CDR3 extends over 13 amino acids. Trimming left V 4 bases short and J 8 bases short, with 14 bases between. CDR3 region: CASSFYSGGGYTF. CDR3 DNA sequence: TGTGCCAGCAGTTTTTACAGCGGAGGAGGCTACACCTTC.

This clone was seen a handful of times. V gene TRBV5-4 combines with J gene TRBJ2-4; weak D call: TRBD1 (6 bases). The CDR3 sequence is 14 residues long. V lost 4 bases and J 6 bases, leaving 14 bases between the germline ends. Germline V gives CDR1 SGHNT, CDR2 YYREEE (reference sequence). The CDR3 reads CASSLQGVGNIQYF. DNA of the CDR3: TGTGCCAGCAGCCTACAGGGTGTCGGAAACATTCAGTACTTC.

The chain is built from TRBV14 and TRBJ2-7; a possible D gene is TRBD1 (5 bases). Trimming took 1 base from V and 6 from J, leaving 10 bases between them. Per the germline V gene, CDR1 is SGHDN and CDR2 is FVKESK. The CDR3 has 13 residues. DNA for the CDR3: TGTGCCAGCAGCCAAGCCTGGGGCGCCGAGCAGTACGTC. Translation: CASSQAWGAEQYV.

The rearrangement joins TRBV2 to TRBJ1-2, with D possibly matching TRBD1 (5 bases). Per germline, CDR1 SNHLY and CDR2 FYNNEI. V dropped 0 bases and J dropped 8 bases, with 19 bases sitting between them. This CDR3 is built from 16 residues. CDR3 sequence: CASSEAQGGGSRGYTF. The DNA of the CDR3 is TGTGCCAGCAGTGAAGCGCAGGGTGGAGGGTCCCGCGGCTACACCTTC.

This sequence joins TRBV4-3 and TRBJ2-1; 7 positions agree with TRBD1. With V trimmed by 1 base and J by 15 bases, 9 bases remained unmatched. The germline V gene has CDR1 LGHNA and CDR2 YSLEER. CDR3 length: 13 amino acids. CDR3 amino acids: CASSQVRGNAVFF. The CDR3 DNA reads TGCGCCAGCAGCCAAGTCAGGGGGAACGCAGTGTTCTTC.

This rearrangement joins TRBV9 to TRBJ1-3; 8 bases line up with TRBD1. The V segment lost 5 bases and the J segment 7 bases; nucleotides outside the gene matches: 8. The CDR3 is 14 amino acids. The germline gives CDR1 SGDLS, CDR2 YYNGEE. CDR3 in amino acids: CASSGTGMSNTIYF. The CDR3 nucleotides are TGTGCCAGCAGTGGGACAGGCATGTCTAACACCATATATTTT.

J is TRBJ1-5 and V is TRBV2; 7 bases agree with TRBD1. The germline CDR1 and CDR2 sequences are SNHLY and FYNNEI. J was trimmed by 5 bases and V by 6 bases; bases with no gene match: 7. The CDR3 length is 14 residues. The CDR3 DNA reads TGTGCCAGCAGAGGGGACAGTGTAGATCAGCCCCAGCATTTT. It translates to CASRGDSVDQPQHF.

The rearrangement joins TRBV7-3 to TRBJ2-1; 8 bases are a match to TRBD1. V was clipped by 5 bases and J by 5 bases; unmatched bases: 8. CDR3 size: 15 residues. Germline values: CDR1 SGHTA, CDR2 FQGTGA. The CDR3 spells CASSADRGRDNEQFF. The CDR3 region has the DNA TGTGCCAGCAGCGCCGACAGGGGTAGGGACAATGAGCAGTTCTTC.

This clone was observed a single time. CDR3 in DNA: TGTGCCAGCAGCTTAGGGGCCAGCTCACAGGGCTACAATGAGCAGTTCTTC. It yields the protein CASSLGASSQGYNEQFF. The chain recombines TRBV7-2 with TRBJ2-1, with D possibly being TRBD1 (6 bases). V was shortened by 1 base and J by 3 bases, with 16 bases between the two germline ends. Per the germline V gene, CDR1 is SGHTA and CDR2 is FQGNSA. This CDR3 is 17 amino acids long.

Note on this clone: The junction departs from germline at one end; a sequencing error may be responsible. V is TRBV5-1 and J is TRBJ1-1, with D maybe TRBD1 (6 bases). The germline V gene has CDR1 SGHRS and CDR2 YFSETQ. This CDR3 spans 13 amino acids. The CDR3 is CASSGQPNTEAFF. The CDR3 DNA is TGCGCGAGCAGCGGACAGCCGAACACTGAAGCTTTCTTT. The complete variable domain, with remaining parts taken from reference TRBV5-1 and TRBJ1-1, reads KAGVTQTPRYLIKTRGQQVTLSCSPISGHRSVSWYQQTPGQGLQFLFEYFSETQRNKGNFPGRFSGRQFSNSRSEMNVSTLELGDSALYLCASSGQPNTEAFFGQGTRLTVV.

CDR3 bases: TGTGCCAGCAGCCCCGGGACTAGCGGGTCCCCCAGGAGCAATGAGCAGTTCTTC. This codes for CASSPGTSGSPRSNEQFF. V gene TRBV9 combines with J gene TRBJ2-1; 12 bases line up with TRBD2. V shed 4 bases and J 6 bases; nucleotides not matched to a gene: 14. The germline CDR1 and CDR2 sequences are SGDLS and YYNGEE. The CDR3 sequence is 18 residues long. The full variable domain, completed using reference TRBV9 and TRBJ2-1, is DSGVTQTPKHLITATGQRVTLRCSPRSGDLSVYWYQQSLDQGLQFLIQYYNGEERAKGNILERFSAQQFPDLHSELNLSSLELGDSALYFCASSPGTSGSPRSNEQFFGPGTRLTVL.

V usage is TRBV18 and J usage is TRBJ1-1; TRBD1 matches 10 bases. Germline V CDR1 and CDR2: KGHSH, LQKENI. The CDR3 is 14 amino acids. Germline trimming cut 10 bases from V and 4 bases from J; bases unmatched to any gene: 9. CDR3 residues: CAILPGQGSTEAFF. CDR3 sequence (DNA): TGTGCCATCCTCCCGGGACAGGGGTCCACTGAAGCTTTCTTT. The full variable domain, its missing parts supplied by reference TRBV18 and TRBJ1-1, is NAGVMQNPRHLVRRRGQEARLRCSPMKGHSHVYWYRQLPEEGLKFMVYLQKENIIDESGMPKERFSAEFPKEGPSILRIQQVVRGDSAAYFCAILPGQGSTEAFFGQGTRLTVV.

This chain uses TRBV5-1 with TRBJ1-3, with D uncertain. The germline V gene encodes CDR1 SGHRS and CDR2 YFSETQ. V lost 6 bases, J lost 4 bases, and 17 bases lay in between. The CDR3 extends over 15 amino acids. The CDR3 DNA reads TGCGCCAGCACGCCCACCCCTAAAACGGGAAACACCATATATTTT. It codes for CASTPTPKTGNTIYF.

The V gene is TRBV6-5, the J gene TRBJ2-5; D unclear. With 0 bases removed from V and 5 bases from J, the gap between germline ends came to 10 bases. The CDR3 spans 14 residues. Germline V lookup: CDR1 MNHEY, CDR2 SVGAGI. CDR3 DNA sequence: TGTGCCAGCAGTTACTCGTATCCAGCGGAGACCCAGTACTTC. Encoded protein: CASSYSYPAETQYF.

The chain uses TRBV27 and TRBJ1-2, with D perhaps matching TRBD1 (6 bases). From germline, CDR1 is MNHEY and CDR2 SMNVEV (reference sequence). The germline V and J ends were trimmed by 2 bases and 5 bases, with 12 bases remaining between them. The CDR3 extends over 14 amino acids. The CDR3 DNA is TGTGCCAGCAGTTTACGGAGACAGGTGTATGGCTACACCTTC. It codes for CASSLRRQVYGYTF.

This rearrangement joins TRBV5-6 to TRBJ1-1; D is undetermined. The CDR3 sequence is 14 residues long. V lost 0 bases and J lost 11, with 17 bases in between. Germline V gene data show CDR1 as SGHDT and CDR2 as YYEEEE. CDR3 amino acids: CASSLASRGAMAFF. The CDR3 DNA reads TGTGCCAGCAGCTTGGCTTCACGGGGAGCGATGGCTTTCTTT.

V gene TRBV27 combines with J gene TRBJ2-7; 9 nucleotides agree with TRBD2. J gave up 4 bases and V 5 bases, and 9 bases lay outside the gene matches. The length of the CDR3 is 15 residues. Per the germline V gene, CDR1 is MNHEY and CDR2 is SMNVEV (reference sequence). CDR3 in DNA: TGTGCCAGCAGTCTAAAGACGGGACTAGCTTACGAGCAGTACTTC. Translated: CASSLKTGLAYEQYF.